The 8 T cell receptor beta chains given below trace back to one sample, sequenced in a study of blood T cell repertoires in COVID-19. Sequenced by immunoSEQ multiplex PCR; TCRdb stores in-frame clones only, minus some. The repertoire consists of approximately 240,000 clones, with roughly 80% occurring once and the leading ten covering approximately 2.9%. Sample: peripheral blood. The receptors shown here come from a young woman who had recovered from COVID-19.

This chain connects TRBV6-6 to TRBJ1-5; 10 bases line up with TRBD1. Germline CDR1 and CDR2: MNHNY and SVGAGI (reference sequence). The V and J ends lost 2 bases and 4 bases, in that order; junction bases with no gene match: 2. CDR3 size: 15 residues. The CDR3 loop is CASSYLDRGNQPQHF. CDR3 coding DNA: TGTGCCAGCAGTTACCTGGACAGGGGGAATCAGCCCCAGCATTTT.

This rearrangement joins TRBV5-5 to TRBJ2-7; D unclear. The CDR3 contains 14 residues. The germline V gene has CDR1 SGHKS and CDR2 YYEKEE (reference sequence). With 1 base removed from V and 2 bases from J, the gap between germline ends came to 10 bases. The CDR3 loop reads CASSLPLITYEQYF. In DNA, the CDR3 is TGTGCCAGCAGCTTGCCACTCATTACCTACGAGCAGTACTTC.

This chain uses TRBV28 with TRBJ1-2, with TRBD1 identical over 11 bases. V dropped 5 bases and J dropped 8; count of bases not matched to a gene: 7. The germline V gene has CDR1 MDHEN and CDR2 SYDVKM. This CDR3 comprises 14 residues. CDR3 protein: CASSTPGQGEGYTF. Written as DNA, the CDR3 is TGTGCCAGCAGTACCCCGGGACAGGGGGAAGGCTACACCTTC.

The V gene is TRBV9, the J gene TRBJ2-2, with TRBD2 matching over 9 bases. The CDR3 contains 15 residues. Unmatched junction bases numbered 1, after V lost 2 bases and J lost 2 bases. Germline lookup yields CDR1 SGDLS and CDR2 YYNGEE. The CDR3 DNA reads TGTGCCAGCAGCGTTAGCGGGGGTAACACCGGGGAGCTGTTTTTT. Amino acid sequence: CASSVSGGNTGELFF.

This rearrangement joins TRBV28 to TRBJ1-1, with unresolved D. Germline CDR1 is MDHEN and CDR2 is SYDVKM. CDR3 length: 15 residues. V shed 3 bases and J shed 0 bases, with 11 bases lying between them. The CDR3 nucleotides are TGTGCCAGCAGTTTCCAGTTTGATTTGAACACTGAAGCTTTCTTT. Translating gives CASSFQFDLNTEAFF.

The chain is built from TRBV30 and TRBJ1-6; 7 bases map to TRBD1. This CDR3 spans 15 amino acids. V dropped 5 bases and J dropped 5; count of bases not matched to a gene: 9. Germline assignment: CDR1 GTSNPN and CDR2 SVGIG (reference sequence). CDR3 loop: CAWARAGTDNSPLHF. CDR3 nucleotides: TGTGCCTGGGCTCGGGCTGGGACAGATAATTCACCCCTCCACTTT. Variable domain in full (rest from reference TRBV30 and TRBJ1-6): SQTIHQWPATLVQPVGSPLSLECTVEGTSNPNLYWYRQAAGRGLQLLFYSVGIGQISSEVPQNLSASRPQDRQFILSSKKLLLSDSGFYLCAWARAGTDNSPLHFGNGTRLTVT.

The V call is TRBV5-1, the J call TRBJ2-1; D not certain. Germline V gene sequence: CDR1 SGHRS, CDR2 YFSETQ. This CDR3 contains 12 residues. V lost 5 bases to trimming and J lost 8 bases, with 11 bases between them. CDR3 coding DNA: TGCGCCAGCAGGAGGAATAACGATGAGCAGTTCTTC. Its translation: CASRRNNDEQFF.

The V and J genes are TRBV5-1 and TRBJ2-2; 7 bases are a match to TRBD2. J gave up 7 bases and V 0 bases, and 3 bases lay outside the gene matches. The CDR3 is 14 amino acids. CDR1 and CDR2 from the germline V gene are SGHRS and YFSETQ. In DNA form, the CDR3 reads TGCGCCAGCAGCTTGGGGCTAGCGGACGGGGAGCTGTTTTTT. Translation gives CASSLGLADGELFF.